What follows are 31 T cell receptor beta chains derived from one specimen sequenced in a study of blood T cells in healthy people across ages. Combining a sample-barcoded 5' primer with a J-beta primer mix, a second PCR ran for roughly 6 to 12 cycles. MiXCR, run by TCRdb on the 5' RACE reads, gives a single entry per CDR3 protein. The repertoire includes about 1.6 million distinct CDR3 sequences, roughly 32% of them detected once, and 11% sits in the top ten. The sequencing sample was made of blood. All receptors derive from a woman in her twenties or thirties in good health.

There are a few counts of this clonotype. The chain has TRBV6-1 and TRBJ1-2, with D possibly being TRBD1 (5 bases). Looked up from germline, CDR1 is MNHNS and CDR2 is SASEGT. The CDR3 covers 18 residues. Trimming took off 5 bases at V and 0 bases at J, with 22 bases between the two ends. CDR3 sequence (DNA): TGTGCCAGCAGTACGAGACAGCAACTAATCTTACCTAACTATGGCTACACCTTC. Amino acid sequence: CASSTRQQLILPNYGYTF.

V usage is TRBV7-6 and J usage is TRBJ2-7; D possibly corresponds to TRBD2 (7 bases). V was cut by 0 bases and J by 7 bases, with 19 bases left in between. The CDR3 consists of 16 residues. Germline V gene lookup returns CDR1 SGHVS and CDR2 FNYEAQ. The CDR3 reads CASSLALGGHREEQYF. CDR3 nucleotide sequence: TGTGCCAGCAGCTTAGCGCTCGGGGGGCACAGAGAAGAGCAGTACTTC.

This clonotype has a handful of counts. The CDR3 nucleotides are TGCAGTGCTAGAGACGTCGGGACGGACTATGGCTACACCTTC. Its translation: CSARDVGTDYGYTF. The genes are TRBV20-1 and TRBJ1-2, with D maybe TRBD1 (5 bases). The germline V and J ends were trimmed by 0 bases and 3 bases, with 11 bases remaining between them. The CDR3 length is 14 residues. Germline CDR1 and CDR2: DFQATT and SNEGSKA (reference sequence).

This sequence joins TRBV5-1 and TRBJ1-4; 8 bases align to TRBD1. The CDR3 is 14 amino acids. Germline assignment: CDR1 SGHRS and CDR2 YFSETQ. V was pared by 3 bases and J by 8 bases, with 6 bases of the junction left unmatched. The CDR3 DNA reads TGCGCCAGCAGCTCCGGACAGGGTCTCGAAAAACTGTTTTTT. The encoded protein is CASSSGQGLEKLFF. Drawing the rest from reference TRBV5-1 and TRBJ1-4, the complete variable domain is KAGVTQTPRYLIKTRGQQVTLSCSPISGHRSVSWYQQTPGQGLQFLFEYFSETQRNKGNFPGRFSGRQFSNSRSEMNVSTLELGDSALYLCASSSGQGLEKLFFGSGTQLSVL.

The chain uses TRBV5-1 and TRBJ1-2, with D perhaps TRBD1 (6 bases). Germline V gene data show CDR1 as SGHRS and CDR2 as YFSETQ. V lost 4 bases to trimming and J lost 7 bases, with 20 bases between them. The CDR3 covers 15 residues. Here the CDR3 reads CASSPLQGTLPGYTF. DNA for the CDR3: TGCGCCAGCAGCCCCCTACAGGGAACTCTCCCTGGCTACACCTTC.

The J gene is TRBJ2-3, the V gene TRBV7-2; 7 bases agree with TRBD2. J gave up 1 base and V 0 bases, and 4 bases lay outside the gene matches. Per the germline V gene, CDR1 is SGHTA and CDR2 is FQGNSA. The CDR3 runs to 16 residues. The CDR3 is CASSLAGGSGTDTQYF. Here the CDR3 DNA reads TGTGCCAGCAGCTTAGCGGGCGGGAGTGGCACAGATACGCAGTATTTT.

This clonotype came up many times. The chain employs TRBV12-3 or TRBV12-4 and TRBJ2-7; 9 bases align to TRBD2. V dropped 8 bases and J dropped 2; count of bases not matched to a gene: 10. This CDR3 spans 15 amino acids. As DNA, the CDR3 is TGTGCCAGCGGCCAGGAAGCGGGGGGCCCCTACGAGCAGTACTTC. Translation: CASGQEAGGPYEQYF.

The CDR3, as DNA: TGTGCCAGCAGCCCGGGGGCAAATAATTCACCCCTCCACTTT. Translated: CASSPGANNSPLHF. The gene calls are TRBV12-3 or TRBV12-4 and TRBJ1-6, with a weak D call TRBD1 (6 bases). The CDR3 covers 14 residues. Trimming took 6 bases from V and 5 from J, leaving 11 bases between them.

Of note for this clonotype: The junction departs from the called germline gene at one end, perhaps through a read error. The chain employs TRBV9 and TRBJ2-5; D call uncertain. This CDR3 is 14 amino acids long. Germline loops: CDR1 SGDLS, CDR2 YYNGEE. The CDR3 loop reads CTSSVSFYPETQYF. In DNA form, the CDR3 reads TGTACCAGCAGCGTGTCTTTCTACCCTGAGACCCAGTACTTC.

The rearrangement uses TRBV2 and TRBJ2-1; TRBD2 matches 16 bases. Unmatched junction bases numbered 7, after V lost 7 bases and J lost 7 bases. CDR1 and CDR2 (germline): SNHLY, FYNNEI. The length of the CDR3 is 16 residues. This CDR3 is CASTGTSGRVRNEQFF. CDR3 coding DNA: TGTGCCAGCACCGGGACTAGCGGGAGGGTGAGAAATGAGCAGTTCTTC.

V gene TRBV27 combines with J gene TRBJ2-7, with 10 nucleotides matching TRBD2. The CDR3 runs 16 residues. V lost 6 bases and J lost 6; bases outside the gene matches: 14. Germline V CDR1 and CDR2: MNHEY, SMNVEV (reference sequence). CDR3 protein: CASSSFSRTSGIEQYF. The DNA for the CDR3 is TGTGCCAGCAGCTCCTTCAGCAGGACTAGCGGAATCGAGCAGTACTTC.

The rearrangement uses TRBV7-6 and TRBJ2-3, with TRBD1 matching 7 bases. Germline-derived CDR1 and CDR2 are SGHVS and FNYEAQ. The ends lost 5 bases at V and 6 bases at J; junction bases unmatched: 8. The CDR3 loop spans 14 amino acids. The CDR3 DNA reads TGTGCCAGCAGCAAAGGACAGGAGGCGGATACGCAGTATTTT. It specifies CASSKGQEADTQYF.

This clonotype was seen only a few times. The genes are TRBV7-6 and TRBJ2-3; TRBD2 aligns across 11 bases. The junction had 6 bases not matched to a gene; V was cut back by 2 bases and J by 2 bases. Germline values: CDR1 SGHVS, CDR2 FNYEAQ. The CDR3 has 17 residues. The chain's CDR3 is CASSLRSSGGFTDTQYF. The CDR3 DNA sequence: TGTGCCAGCAGCTTACGGTCTAGCGGGGGGTTCACAGATACGCAGTATTTT.

The chain combines TRBV28 with TRBJ2-4, with D maybe TRBD2 (5 bases). Germline CDR1 reads MDHEN; CDR2 reads SYDVKM. V was trimmed by 10 bases and J by 6 bases, leaving 22 bases between them. This CDR3 region has 15 residues. The CDR3 loop reads CATADPIANLNIQYF. CDR3 nucleotide sequence: TGTGCCACCGCTGACCCGATAGCGAATCTAAACATTCAGTACTTC. The entire variable domain, with the rest obtained from reference TRBV28 and TRBJ2-4, is as follows: DVKVTQSSRYLVKRTGEKVFLECVQDMDHENMFWYRQDPGLGLRLIYFSYDVKMKEKGDIPEGYSVSREKKERFSLILESASTNQTSMYLCATADPIANLNIQYFGAGTRLSVL.

V usage is TRBV28 and J usage is TRBJ2-7; the D gene is possibly TRBD2 (6 bases). The CDR3 consists of 13 residues. V was shortened by 6 bases and J by 2 bases, with 11 bases between the two germline ends. The germline CDR1 and CDR2 sequences are MDHEN and SYDVKM. This CDR3 reads CASSRTNPYEQYF. The CDR3 DNA follows: TGTGCCAGCAGCCGGACTAACCCCTACGAGCAGTACTTC.

Concerning this clonotype: The junction departs from germline at one end; a sequencing error may be responsible. The J gene is TRBJ2-7, the V gene TRBV7-2, with 7 nucleotides matching TRBD2. The germline CDR1 and CDR2 sequences are SGHTA and FQGNSA. The CDR3 has 14 amino acids. DNA of the CDR3: TGTGCCAACAGCCCCTACACTAGCGCTTACGAGCAGTACTTC. Its translation: CANSPYTSAYEQYF.

This chain connects TRBV21-1 to TRBJ2-5; TRBD2, the D gene given by the table, was not confirmed from the DNA. TRBV21-1 is noted as a pseudogene. The CDR3 runs 12 residues. CDR3 nucleotide sequence: TGTGCCAGCAGCAAAGGGGGAGGTCCTCAGTACTTC. It translates to CASSKGGGPQYF.

This clonotype was recorded many times. The chain links TRBV10-3 to TRBJ2-7; 11 bases line up with TRBD1. The ends lost 11 bases at V and 3 bases at J; junction bases unmatched: 3. CDR3 length: 12 residues. The germline CDR1 and CDR2 sequences are ENHRY and SYGVKD. CDR3 sequence: CAGGQGDYEQYF. The CDR3 nucleotides read TGTGCCGGGGGACAGGGGGACTACGAGCAGTACTTC.

This clonotype was seen a handful of times. V is TRBV4-1 and J is TRBJ2-4; D possibly uses TRBD1 or TRBD2 (7 bases each). The CDR3 runs to 15 residues. The V gene lost 0 bases and the J gene lost 7 bases, with 13 bases spanning the gap. Germline CDR1 MGHRA, CDR2 YSYEKL. This CDR3 reads CASSQDWQGGNIQYF. The CDR3 DNA reads as TGCGCCAGCAGCCAAGATTGGCAGGGGGGGAACATTCAGTACTTC.

V usage is TRBV9 and J usage is TRBJ2-3; tentative D call: TRBD1 (7 bases). Germline V gene lookup returns CDR1 SGDLS and CDR2 YYNGEE. Trimming cost V 3 bases and J 6 bases, with 17 bases left between them. There are 15 residues in the CDR3. The CDR3 region has the DNA TGTGCCAGCAGCGCCAGCGGGCAGGGGGGTGATACGCAGTATTTT. Protein product: CASSASGQGGDTQYF. The variable domain in full, with the rest retrieved from reference TRBV9 and TRBJ2-3, is DSGVTQTPKHLITATGQRVTLRCSPRSGDLSVYWYQQSLDQGLQFLIQYYNGEERAKGNILERFSAQQFPDLHSELNLSSLELGDSALYFCASSASGQGGDTQYFGPGTRLTVL.

The rearrangement links TRBV2 to TRBJ2-5; 10 positions agree with TRBD1. Matching the DNA end better, TRBJ2-7 makes the J call doubtful. Germline V lookup: CDR1 SNHLY, CDR2 FYNNEI. The CDR3 is made up of 14 amino acids. CDR3 in DNA: TGTGCCAACAGCCGGGACAGGGGATACTACGAGCAGTACTTC. It yields the protein CANSRDRGYYEQYF.

This clonotype was observed a few times. The chain carries TRBV6-5 and TRBJ1-5; TRBD1 agrees at 7 bases. Germline V gene lookup returns CDR1 MNHEY and CDR2 SVGAGI. The CDR3 spans 14 residues. The V segment lost 9 bases and the J segment 4 bases; nucleotides outside the gene matches: 9. The CDR3: CASSADRKNQPQHF. In DNA, the CDR3 is TGTGCCAGTAGTGCGGACAGGAAGAATCAGCCCCAGCATTTT.

The chain joins TRBV20-1 to TRBJ2-1; weak D call: TRBD2 (5 bases). Germline CDR1 and CDR2: DFQATT and SNEGSKA (reference sequence). Trimming shortened V by 6 bases and J by 4 bases, and 13 bases separated the two germline ends. CDR3 length: 13 amino acids. The CDR3 loop reads CSAERAGYNEQFF. CDR3 DNA: TGCAGTGCGGAGAGGGCAGGTTACAATGAGCAGTTCTTC.

This chain links TRBV5-1 with TRBJ1-1; D unclear. V lost 2 bases and J lost 4, with 12 bases in between. The V gene's germline CDR1 is SGHRS and CDR2 YFSETQ. The CDR3 contains 14 residues. The CDR3 bases are TGCGCCAGCAGCTTTGCGGACCTGAGCACTGAAGCTTTCTTT. Protein: CASSFADLSTEAFF.

A few counts support this clonotype. V usage is TRBV6-2 or TRBV6-3 and J usage is TRBJ2-1, with 8 bases identical to TRBD1. The CDR3 sequence is 12 residues long. Trimming removed 2 bases from V and 15 bases from J; junction bases left unmatched: 6. CDR1 and CDR2 (germline): MNHEY, SVGEGT. CDR3 bases: TGTGCCAGCAGTTACATCGGACAGGGACTGTTCTTC. It codes for CASSYIGQGLFF.

This clonotype has just a few counts. The CDR3, as DNA: TGTGCCAGCAGCTTAGCGATGTGGGGGGGCGGAGATACGCAGTATTTT. Its protein product is CASSLAMWGGGDTQYF. This chain links TRBV7-6 with TRBJ2-3, with a weak D call TRBD2 (7 bases). The CDR3 length is 16 residues. The germline gives CDR1 SGHVS, CDR2 FNYEAQ. V lost 0 bases and J lost 5, with 15 bases in between.

The CDR3 loop is CASSARLAGGTNEQFF. The CDR3 DNA reads TGTGCCAGCAGCGCACGCCTAGCGGGGGGCACGAATGAGCAGTTCTTC. The chain uses TRBV11-2 and TRBJ2-1; the match to TRBD2 covers 11 bases. Losses at the gene ends were 5 bases for V and 7 bases for J; bases not matched to a gene: 10. From germline, CDR1 is SGHAT and CDR2 FQNNGV. The CDR3 is made up of 16 amino acids.

The chain carries TRBV6-1 and TRBJ1-5; perhaps TRBD1 as D (6 bases). Trimming took off 2 bases at V and 5 bases at J, with 10 bases between the two ends. CDR3 length: 14 amino acids. CDR1 MNHNS and CDR2 SASEGT come from the germline V gene. The CDR3: CASSEFEGDQPQHF. DNA for the CDR3: TGTGCCAGCAGTGAATTTGAGGGGGATCAGCCCCAGCATTTT.

The chain carries TRBV20-1 and TRBJ2-3; D is undetermined. V was clipped by 1 base and J by 4 bases, with 9 bases between them. The CDR3 sequence is 13 residues long. Germline CDR1 DFQATT, CDR2 SNEGSKA (reference sequence). CDR3 sequence reads: CSARVLAADTQYF. DNA for the CDR3: TGCAGTGCTAGAGTACTGGCGGCAGATACGCAGTATTTT.

This clonotype was recorded at least ten times. The J gene is TRBJ2-1, the V gene TRBV7-9, with D possibly matching TRBD2 (5 bases). The CDR3 runs to 15 residues. Germline assignment: CDR1 SEHNR and CDR2 FQNEAQ (reference sequence). The V end was cut by 5 bases, the J end by 0 bases, with 11 bases between. The DNA for the CDR3 is TGTGCCAGCAGCCCTCCGGGAAGCTCCTACAATGAGCAGTTCTTC. Residues: CASSPPGSSYNEQFF.

The CDR3: CASSQETGPFF. CDR3 bases: TGTGCCAGCAGCCAAGAGACGGGGCCGTTCTTC. V and J are TRBV3-1 and TRBJ2-1; the D call may be TRBD1 or TRBD2 (5 bases each). Between the trimmed V and J ends, which lost 0 bases and 15 bases, there was a span of 9 bases. There are 11 residues in the CDR3. Germline CDR1 LGHDT, CDR2 YNNKEL (reference sequence).